One sample yielded the 25 T cell receptor beta chains listed below, sequenced in a study of blood T cell repertoires in COVID-19. Sequencing was performed with immunoSEQ multiplex PCR; in TCRdb, only in-frame clones are kept and a portion is missing. Of hundreds of thousands of clones in the sample, roughly 85% were seen once. The specimen sequenced was PBMCs or T cells enriched from blood (not recorded which). The receptors here all came from a young woman who had been exposed to COVID-19.

V usage is TRBV4-3 and J usage is TRBJ1-2; no clear D. The V and J ends lost 5 bases and 0 bases respectively, with 13 bases between them. The length of the CDR3 is 15 residues. Germline V gives CDR1 LGHNA, CDR2 YSLEER. This CDR3 reads CASSSGREANYGYTF. The DNA of the CDR3 is TGCGCCAGCAGCTCTGGGCGGGAGGCTAACTATGGCTACACCTTC.

The chain has TRBV12-3 or TRBV12-4 and TRBJ2-1; D not resolved. V lost 3 bases, J lost 5 bases, and 8 bases lay in between. The CDR3 extends over 13 amino acids. The CDR3 nucleotides read TGTGCCAGCAGTTTTAATAGTAACAATGAGCAGTTCTTC. This sequence encodes CASSFNSNNEQFF.

The chain couples TRBV6-5 to TRBJ1-2, with TRBD1 identical over 7 bases. Germline trimming cut 6 bases from V and 3 bases from J; bases unmatched to any gene: 10. Looked up from germline, CDR1 is MNHEY and CDR2 is SVGAGI. This CDR3 is built from 15 residues. DNA of the CDR3: TGTGCCAGCAGCCTCGGACAGGAAGATCACTATGGCTACACCTTC. It translates to CASSLGQEDHYGYTF.

This clone was picked up one time. The chain combines TRBV27 with TRBJ2-1; 14 nucleotides line up with TRBD2. The CDR3 consists of 14 residues. The germline gives CDR1 MNHEY, CDR2 SMNVEV (reference sequence). V shed 3 bases and J 10 bases; nucleotides not matched to a gene: 2. DNA for the CDR3: TGTGCCAGCAGTTTCGGACTAGCGGGGGGCGAGCAGTTCTTC. This translates into CASSFGLAGGEQFF.

The V gene is TRBV5-1, the J gene TRBJ2-7; TRBD1 aligns across 7 bases. Losses at the gene ends were 2 bases for V and 3 bases for J; bases not matched to a gene: 2. In germline, CDR1 is SGHRS, CDR2 YFSETQ. This CDR3 region has 13 residues. DNA of the CDR3: TGCGCCAGCAGCTTTTACAGGGGCTACGAGCAGTACTTC. It encodes CASSFYRGYEQYF.

This chain joins TRBV7-2 and TRBJ1-2; D is possibly TRBD1 (5 bases). Trimming pared 1 base from V and 4 bases from J, leaving 13 bases between. Looked up from germline, CDR1 is SGHTA and CDR2 is FQGNSA. CDR3 length: 15 amino acids. CDR3 residues: CASSLDSTVLYGYTF. The CDR3 region has the DNA TGTGCCAGCAGCTTAGATTCGACAGTCCTCTATGGCTACACCTTC. Drawing the rest from reference TRBV7-2 and TRBJ1-2, the complete variable domain is GAGVSQSPSNKVTEKGKDVELRCDPISGHTALYWYRQSLGQGLEFLIYFQGNSAPDKSGLPSDRFSAERTGGSVSTLTIQRTQQEDSAVYLCASSLDSTVLYGYTFGSGTRLTVV.

The chain links TRBV9 to TRBJ2-3; D ambiguous. Germline lookup yields CDR1 SGDLS and CDR2 YYNGEE. CDR3 length: 15 residues. The V end was cut by 3 bases, the J end by 0 bases, with 11 bases between. The CDR3 bases are TGTGCCAGCAGCGCTCACAGAAAGAGCACAGATACGCAGTATTTT. It encodes CASSAHRKSTDTQYF.

The V and J genes are TRBV5-1 and TRBJ1-1; D is possibly TRBD1 (6 bases). CDR1 is SGHRS, CDR2 YFSETQ, per germline. V lost 0 bases and J 2 bases, leaving 11 bases between the germline ends. The CDR3 has 15 residues. The CDR3 bases are TGCGCCAGCAGCTTGGAGGACAGAGTAAACACTGAAGCTTTCTTT. Translating it yields CASSLEDRVNTEAFF.

The rearrangement links TRBV2 to TRBJ2-7, with 8 nucleotides matching TRBD2. This CDR3 has 17 residues. Trimming at V came to 4 bases and at J to 5 bases, leaving 16 bases not matched to a gene. The germline V gene encodes CDR1 SNHLY and CDR2 FYNNEI. CDR3: CASSVGSSGREEHEQYF. In DNA, the CDR3 is TGTGCCAGCAGTGTAGGTTCATCGGGGCGGGAGGAACACGAGCAGTACTTC. The full variable domain, with the rest looked up from reference TRBV2 and TRBJ2-7, is EPEVTQTPSHQVTQMGQEVILRCVPISNHLYFYWYRQILGQKVEFLVSFYNNEISEKSEIFDDQFSVERPDGSNFTLKIRSTKLEDSAMYFCASSVGSSGREEHEQYFGPGTRLTVT.

Concerning this clone itself: A junction boundary mismatches the germline segment, possibly from a read error. CDR3 sequence: CASSLSLAAHIAPF. In nucleotides, the CDR3 is TGTGCCAGCAGCTTGTCGCTAGCGGCACACATAGCCCCCTTC. The chain uses TRBV5-8 and TRBJ2-7, with 7 bases fitting TRBD2. The CDR3 loop spans 14 amino acids. The germline V gene has CDR1 SGHTS and CDR2 YDEGEE.

This chain links TRBV19 with TRBJ2-7; no reliable D call. With 10 bases removed from V and 6 bases from J, the gap between germline ends came to 19 bases. There are 13 residues in the CDR3. CDR1 is LNHDA and CDR2 is SQIVND in the germline V gene (reference sequence). CDR3 protein: CATSITLPSEQYF. The DNA for the CDR3 is TGTGCCACCTCGATTACACTACCCTCCGAGCAGTACTTC.

The J gene is TRBJ1-1, the V gene TRBV10-3; no definite D call. This CDR3 is 13 amino acids long. V lost 11 bases and J 0 bases, leaving 13 bases between the germline ends. Germline V lookup: CDR1 ENHRY, CDR2 SYGVKD. The CDR3 sequence: CASSGRLNTEAFF. The CDR3 DNA is TGTGCCTCCTCGGGGAGGCTGAACACTGAAGCTTTCTTT.

The chain carries TRBV21-1 and TRBJ2-5; the D call of TRBD1 is as the table states it, not checked on the DNA. TRBV21-1 is described as a pseudogene. This CDR3 has 13 residues. The CDR3 here is CARAYRALGTQYF. The CDR3 coding sequence is TGTGCCAGAGCGTACAGGGCCTTGGGGACCCAGTACTTC.

The chain links TRBV30 to TRBJ1-6; D remains unclear. The CDR3 contains 13 residues. CDR1 and CDR2 (germline): GTSNPN, SVGIG (reference sequence). V shed 0 bases and J shed 6 bases, with 6 bases lying between them. This chain's CDR3 is CAWSVNSNSPLHF. CDR3 bases: TGTGCCTGGAGTGTAAATAGTAATTCACCCCTCCACTTT.

The rearrangement uses TRBV5-1 and TRBJ1-1, with D possibly being TRBD1 (5 bases). The CDR3 loop spans 13 amino acids. Deletions cut 0 bases from V and 5 bases from J, with 8 bases between. Germline CDR1 and CDR2: SGHRS and YFSETQ. The CDR3 bases are TGCGCCAGCAGCTTGGAAGGGGTGACTGAAGCTTTCTTT. Its protein product is CASSLEGVTEAFF.

J is TRBJ1-2 and V is TRBV28, with TRBD1 as a possible D gene (6 bases). Germline V gene data show CDR1 as MDHEN and CDR2 as SYDVKM. The CDR3 is 13 amino acids. The V gene lost 6 bases and the J gene lost 4 bases, with 12 bases spanning the gap. Here the CDR3 DNA reads TGTGCCAGCAGACCCGGGACAAGCTATGGCTACACCTTC. Its protein is CASRPGTSYGYTF.

The rearrangement joins TRBV4-2 to TRBJ2-7; 11 bases fit TRBD1. In germline, CDR1 is LGHNA, CDR2 YNFKEQ. V was clipped by 3 bases and J by 1 base; unmatched bases: 5. The CDR3 length is 16 residues. The DNA for the CDR3 is TGTGCCAGCAGCCAGGCGGGACAGGGGGTTTCCTACGAGCAGTACTTC. Protein: CASSQAGQGVSYEQYF.

This chain joins TRBV23-1 and TRBJ1-2, with a possible D match to TRBD1 (5 bases). TRBV23-1 has ORF status, its function being uncertain. This CDR3 has 16 amino acids. Trimming stripped 6 bases from V and 10 bases from J, with 27 bases between. The CDR3, as DNA: TGCGCCAGCAGCCAACAGCCCTCGGGGGGAACATTCGTCTACACCTTC. This sequence encodes CASSQQPSGGTFVYTF.

The V gene is TRBV9, the J gene TRBJ1-6; D might be TRBD1 (6 bases). V lost 3 bases and J lost 5, with 15 bases in between. The CDR3 covers 16 residues. CDR1 is SGDLS and CDR2 is YYNGEE in the germline V gene. CDR3 amino acids: CASSAQGIKNNSPLHF. CDR3 coding DNA: TGTGCCAGCAGCGCTCAGGGGATTAAAAATAATTCACCCCTCCACTTT.

This clone was found once. The J gene is TRBJ2-7, the V gene TRBV7-9; weak D call: TRBD2 (7 bases). V lost 1 base and J lost 11, with 12 bases in between. CDR1 and CDR2 from the germline V gene are SEHNR and FQNEAQ (reference sequence). The CDR3 contains 12 residues. CDR3 sequence reads: CASSLGSGGKYF. CDR3 DNA: TGTGCCAGCAGCTTAGGTTCGGGGGGCAAGTACTTC.

The genes are TRBV7-9 and TRBJ2-1; D perhaps matches TRBD1 (6 bases). This CDR3 contains 17 residues. CDR1 SEHNR and CDR2 FQNEAQ come from the germline V gene (reference sequence). V was clipped by 5 bases and J by 2 bases, with 19 bases between them. CDR3 in DNA: TGTGCCAGCAGCCTCCGAGGGGGTCCAGGGACCTACAATGAGCAGTTCTTC. The encoded protein is CASSLRGGPGTYNEQFF.

This chain connects TRBV28 to TRBJ1-5, with D perhaps TRBD1 (6 bases). Germline V gives CDR1 MDHEN, CDR2 SYDVKM. V lost 3 bases, J lost 0 bases, and 18 bases lay in between. CDR3 length equals 18 residues. The CDR3 DNA reads as TGTGCCAGCAGTTTCAGGTTCTTACAGGGATATAGCAATCAGCCCCAGCATTTT. It yields the protein CASSFRFLQGYSNQPQHF.

The CDR3 bases are TGTGCCAGCAGCCAAGAAGTCACAGGGCAGGACACCTTC. It is translated as CASSQEVTGQDTF. This chain links TRBV3-1 (or the pseudogene TRBV3-2) with TRBJ1-2; weak D call: TRBD1 (6 bases). Germline CDR1 reads LGHDT; CDR2 reads YNNKEL (reference sequence). V gave up 0 bases and J gave up 12 bases, with 14 bases separating them. The CDR3 extends over 13 amino acids.

J is TRBJ1-2 and V is TRBV7-8, with 11 bases aligning to TRBD1. The CDR3 is made up of 16 amino acids. The V gene end was trimmed by 2 bases and the J gene end by 8 bases; junction bases not matched to a gene: 10. Germline-derived CDR1 and CDR2 are SGHVS and FQNEAQ. The CDR3 nucleotides read TGTGCCAGCAGCTTAACAAGGGACAGGGGGATAGGCGGCTACACCTTC. Translation: CASSLTRDRGIGGYTF.

The rearrangement uses TRBV5-6 and TRBJ1-6, with TRBD1 matching 8 bases. The CDR3 contains 19 residues. CDR1 and CDR2 from the germline V gene are SGHDT and YYEEEE. J gave up 7 bases and V 4 bases, and 19 bases lay outside the gene matches. DNA of the CDR3: TGTGCCAGCAGCCCCCCCGTCGTCAGGGGGCGCATAGGAAATTCACCCCTCCACTTT. Translation gives CASSPPVVRGRIGNSPLHF.